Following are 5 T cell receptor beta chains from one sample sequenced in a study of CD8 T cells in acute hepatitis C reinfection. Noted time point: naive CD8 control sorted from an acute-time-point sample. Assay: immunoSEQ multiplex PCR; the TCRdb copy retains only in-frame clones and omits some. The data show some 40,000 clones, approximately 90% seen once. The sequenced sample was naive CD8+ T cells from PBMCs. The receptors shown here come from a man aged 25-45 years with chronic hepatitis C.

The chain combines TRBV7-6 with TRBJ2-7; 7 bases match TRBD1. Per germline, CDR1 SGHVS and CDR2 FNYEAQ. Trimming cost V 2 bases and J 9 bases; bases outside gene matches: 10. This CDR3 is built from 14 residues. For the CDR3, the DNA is TGTGCCAGCAGCTTATCGGGCGACAGGGCTGGGCAGTACTTC. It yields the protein CASSLSGDRAGQYF.

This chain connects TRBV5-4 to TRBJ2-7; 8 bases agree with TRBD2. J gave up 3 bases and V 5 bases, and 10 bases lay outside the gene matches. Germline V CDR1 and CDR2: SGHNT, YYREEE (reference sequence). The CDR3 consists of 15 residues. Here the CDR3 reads CASSYKGLVYYEQYF. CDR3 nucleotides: TGTGCCAGCAGTTACAAGGGACTAGTGTACTACGAGCAGTACTTC.

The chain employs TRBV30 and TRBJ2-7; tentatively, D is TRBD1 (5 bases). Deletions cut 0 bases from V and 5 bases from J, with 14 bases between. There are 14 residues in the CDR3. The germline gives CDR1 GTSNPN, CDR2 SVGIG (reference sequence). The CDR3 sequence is CAWSVSQGGHEQYF. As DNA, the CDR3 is TGTGCCTGGAGTGTAAGTCAGGGCGGCCACGAGCAGTACTTC.

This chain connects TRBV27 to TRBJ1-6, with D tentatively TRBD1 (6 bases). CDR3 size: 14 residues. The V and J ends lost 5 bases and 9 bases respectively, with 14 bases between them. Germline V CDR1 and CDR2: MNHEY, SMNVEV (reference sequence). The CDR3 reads CASSRTASGSPLHF. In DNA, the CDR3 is TGTGCCAGCAGTCGGACAGCGTCGGGTTCACCCCTCCACTTT.

CDR3 in amino acids: CASSPWGTEAFF. In nucleotides, the CDR3 is TGTGCCAGCAGCCCATGGGGCACTGAAGCTTTCTTT. The chain uses TRBV14 and TRBJ1-1; D is undetermined. Trimming took 4 bases from V and 4 from J, leaving 7 bases between them. This CDR3 spans 12 amino acids. The germline CDR1 and CDR2 sequences are SGHDN and FVKESK.